The TCR beta chain described here comes from a study of T cells after yellow fever vaccination (dated by TCRdb to between 2019 and 2020). Study-wide context: The SMART-Seq v4 Ultra Low Input RNA kit was used to prepare libraries from fractions with low cell numbers. To track T-cell clones before and after primary and booster YFV17D yellow fever vaccination, bulk TCR alpha and beta repertoires were sequenced longitudinally. Two healthy male donors, one aged 18 to 29 and one aged 30 to 40 years, made up the cohort. Bulk PBMC replicates and cell subsets were isolated from blood drawn at multiple timepoints before and after both primary and secondary immunization. Overall study outcomes, separate from this receptor: A small fraction of clonotypes appeared in both the CD4 and CD8 compartments, likely as a result of convergent recombination. Only a couple of donors were included in the study, so the extent to which the findings can be generalized is limited. The secondary T-cell response was found to be weaker but faster than the primary response, with a peak reached on day 5 rather than on day 15. Most clones expanded after primary vaccination (almost 97% of CD4 and around 88% of CD8) were re-detected after the booster, suggesting that broad memory maintenance occurred. Computational filtering was required because FACS-sorted repertoires could contain abundant contaminating clonotypes from the bulk population.

In light of the paper, this sample's treatment or condition label describes: live attenuated yellow fever vaccine strain. Two biological replicates of bulk PBMCs were collected at each blood-draw timepoint. PBMCs were isolated from peripheral blood using a standard Ficoll-Paque protocol. RNA was extracted with TriZol from bulk PBMCs, CD4 and CD8 fractions, and dextramer-positive and dextramer-negative fractions. Here V drops 5 bases and J drops 2 bases, and the junction holds 6 bases not matched to any gene. CDR1 and CDR2, per the germline V gene, are SGDLS and YYNGEE. The CDR3 starts with the cysteine, ends with the phenylalanine, and has 15 residues. Only the CDR3 part of the read is kept: 45 bases, read in frame from the first base. TCR cDNA was made using 5'RACE template switching, a step that added a universal primer site and unique molecular identifiers. Priming for cDNA synthesis came from both the TCR alpha and TCR beta constant segments. Two PCR steps were used to amplify libraries, with sample barcodes and sequencing adapters being added in the second step. Sequencing of libraries was done on Illumina HiSeq 2500 (2x100 bp) or NovaSeq (2x150 bp). Concerning the study's data processing: MIGEC was used to demultiplex reads and collapse the reads into UMI consensus sequences, and MiXCR was used for V(D)J alignment. Vaccine-responding clonotypes were defined with edgeR using replicate PBMC samples, requiring FDR below 0.01 and a log2 fold change above 5 up to day 15. CD4 or CD8 identity was assigned to each bulk clonotype according to whether the clonotype was present at higher abundance in the sequenced CD4 repertoire or the sequenced CD8 repertoire. Using fastp trimming at Q25 and MiXCR clonotype assembly, TCRdb reanalyzed the public sequencing data and kept in-frame beta chains. Entries that share a CDR3 protein sequence are merged under the most common genes and DNA. These V and J calls originate from TCRdb's pipeline instead of the authors' own analysis. This sample has 600,000 to 750,000 distinct CDR3 sequences in its table, and about 12% of those were observed once. Of the sample, around 14% is held by the ten largest clones.

This clonotype turned up a few times. Its recognized antigen is unknown. Base qualities were left out, and no much larger clone turns up one base away. The clonotype originates from a man aged 30 to 39 who received the YFV17D yellow fever vaccine. The sample consisted of PBMCs, taken on the day of the yellow fever booster vaccination. Recombination joined TRBV9 with TRBJ1-2; the central 10 bases match TRBD1. Here the CDR3 is given as CASRPRDRGNYGYTF. The DNA is as follows: TGTGCCAGCAGACCCCGGGACAGGGGAAACTATGGCTACACCTTC.